The T cell receptor beta chain under discussion was sequenced for a study of blood T cell repertoires in COVID-19. Enrolled through a virtual design, the participants were between roughly 18 and 100 years of age and came from 24 US areas. Some clones are missing from TCRdb's copy, which holds only in-frame ones; the method was immunoSEQ multiplex PCR. This sample has hundreds of thousands of clones, with 90% found just once. Trimming pared 4 bases from V and 2 bases from J, leaving 6 bases between. From germline, CDR1 is KGHSY and CDR2 FQNENV. This CDR3 has 12 residues. The TCR originated in a man aged 55 to 70 who had recovered from COVID-19. Source material: PBMCs or T cells enriched from blood (not recorded which). The J gene is TRBJ2-7, the V gene TRBV16; tentatively, D is TRBD1 (6 bases). CDR3 in amino acids: CASSRDTYEQYF. Here the CDR3 DNA reads TGTGCCAGCAGCCGGGACACCTACGAGCAGTACTTC. The full variable domain, with the rest looked up from reference TRBV16 and TRBJ2-7, is GEEVAQTPKHLVRGEGQKAKLYCAPIKGHSYVFWYQQVLKNEFKFLISFQNENVFDETGMPKERFSAKCLPNSPCSLEIQATKLEDSAVYFCASSRDTYEQYFGPGTRLTVT.